This entry lists 18 T cell receptor beta chains sequenced from one sample in a study of cytomegalovirus exposure and HLA in healthy donors. The PCR ran on 60 Vbeta and 13 Jbeta primers. Generated by immunoSEQ multiplex PCR, the TCRdb table keeps only in-frame clones and is missing some. The sample carries 180,000 or so clones, 65% to 85% recorded once. The specimen sequenced was PBMCs. The receptors derive from a boy aged 2 to 10 in good health and CMV-seronegative.

The V and J genes are TRBV14 and TRBJ1-1; 9 bases map to TRBD1. This CDR3 is 16 amino acids long. Per germline, CDR1 SGHDN and CDR2 FVKESK. Unmatched junction bases numbered 13, after V lost 5 bases and J lost 6 bases. Written as DNA, the CDR3 is TGTGCCAGCAGCGTCCGTGGGGGGACAGGGTCGGCTGAAGCTTTCTTT. This translates into CASSVRGGTGSAEAFF.

The genes are TRBV6-1 and TRBJ1-6; 7 bases fit TRBD1. Per germline, CDR1 MNHNS and CDR2 SASEGT. V lost 2 bases to trimming and J lost 7 bases; unmatched junction nucleotides: 2. This CDR3 is 14 amino acids long. CDR3 region: CASSEQQGNSPLHF. The CDR3 DNA follows: TGTGCCAGCAGTGAACAACAGGGGAATTCACCCCTCCACTTT.

This chain links TRBV12-5 with TRBJ1-1; possibly TRBD1 for D (5 bases). The V end was cut by 3 bases, the J end by 1 base, with 6 bases between. CDR1 is LGHNT, CDR2 FRNRAP, per germline. The CDR3 extends over 13 amino acids. The CDR3 is CASGFGGNTEAFF. The DNA for the CDR3 is TGTGCTAGTGGTTTCGGGGGGAACACTGAAGCTTTCTTT.

This rearrangement joins TRBV2 to TRBJ1-5; tentatively, D is TRBD1 (5 bases). V was cut by 3 bases and J by 0 bases, with 9 bases left in between. This CDR3 is 15 amino acids long. Germline V lookup: CDR1 SNHLY, CDR2 FYNNEI. The CDR3 reads CASSEGGFSNQPQHF. DNA for the CDR3: TGTGCCAGCAGTGAGGGGGGGTTTAGCAATCAGCCCCAGCATTTT.

The V and J genes are TRBV19 and TRBJ2-7; 11 positions match TRBD1. Germline V CDR1 and CDR2: LNHDA, SQIVND (reference sequence). The CDR3 is 14 residues long. After removal of 3 bases from V and 3 bases from J, the junction contained 1 base not matched to a gene. The CDR3 bases are TGTGCCAGTAGTATTGGGACAGGGGGCTACGAGCAGTACTTC. Amino acids: CASSIGTGGYEQYF.

CDR3 sequence reads: CASSPGQGPTGELFF. The CDR3 nucleotides are TGTGCCAGCTCACCAGGACAGGGGCCCACCGGGGAGCTGTTTTTT. The genes are TRBV18 and TRBJ2-2, with 9 nucleotides matching TRBD1. The germline CDR1 and CDR2 sequences are KGHSH and LQKENI. V shed 2 bases and J 4 bases; nucleotides not matched to a gene: 2. The CDR3 is 15 amino acids.

The rearrangement joins TRBV6-1 to TRBJ2-7; 7 bases match TRBD1. The trim removed 8 bases at V and 6 bases at J, leaving 7 bases unmatched. CDR3 length equals 12 residues. Germline-derived CDR1 and CDR2 are MNHNS and SASEGT. In nucleotides, the CDR3 is TGTGCCAGCGAGAAGGGGGCGAGCGAGCAGTACTTC. Its protein product is CASEKGASEQYF.

Notes on this clone: At one end, the junction sequence differs from germline, possibly due to a read error. This chain connects TRBV2 to TRBJ1-6, with D perhaps TRBD1 (6 bases). This CDR3 has 17 residues. The germline V gene encodes CDR1 SNHLY and CDR2 FYNNEI. This chain's CDR3 is CASSMVQGESYDSPLHF. The CDR3 nucleotides read TGTGCCAGCAGTATGGTACAGGGAGAATCCTATGATTCACCCCTCCACTTT.

This chain connects TRBV9 to TRBJ2-3, with a tentative D call TRBD1 (5 bases). The CDR3 runs to 14 residues. V was trimmed by 4 bases and J by 6 bases, leaving 15 bases between them. Germline CDR1 and CDR2: SGDLS and YYNGEE. The CDR3 loop reads CASSLTTSGDTQYF. The DNA of the CDR3 is TGTGCCAGCAGCCTTACGACATCAGGGGATACGCAGTATTTT.

The chain couples TRBV5-4 to TRBJ2-2, with D possibly matching TRBD2 (5 bases). CDR3 length: 13 amino acids. Germline V lookup: CDR1 SGHNT, CDR2 YYREEE (reference sequence). Trimming left V 5 bases short and J 6 bases short, with 11 bases between. CDR3 sequence: CASSFTRAGELFF. The CDR3 DNA reads TGTGCCAGCAGTTTCACTAGGGCCGGGGAGCTGTTTTTT. The full variable domain, its missing parts supplied by reference TRBV5-4 and TRBJ2-2, is ETGVTQSPTHLIKTRGQQVTLRCSSQSGHNTVSWYQQALGQGPQFIFQYYREEENGRGNFPPRFSGLQFPNYSSELNVNALELDDSALYLCASSFTRAGELFFGEGSRLTVL.

V gene TRBV7-8 combines with J gene TRBJ1-6, with 8 bases fitting TRBD1. Germline V lookup: CDR1 SGHVS, CDR2 FQNEAQ. Unmatched junction bases numbered 3, after V lost 4 bases and J lost 7 bases. This CDR3 is built from 14 residues. The CDR3, as DNA: TGTGCCAGCAGCTATACAGGGGGGAATTCACCCCTCCACTTT. Protein product: CASSYTGGNSPLHF.

The genes are TRBV29-1 and TRBJ2-5; possibly TRBD1 for D (6 bases). The CDR3 has 16 residues. V was clipped by 4 bases and J by 2 bases, with 20 bases between them. In germline, CDR1 is SQVTM, CDR2 ANQGSEA. The CDR3 region is CSVAGGQRNLQETQYF. The CDR3, as DNA: TGCAGCGTTGCCGGCGGACAGAGAAACTTACAAGAGACCCAGTACTTC.

This clone was observed a single time. V and J are TRBV6-1 and TRBJ1-5, with D tentatively TRBD1 (6 bases). Germline V CDR1 and CDR2: MNHNS, SASEGT. The CDR3 covers 14 residues. Deletions cut 8 bases from V and 4 bases from J, with 15 bases between. In nucleotides, the CDR3 is TGTGCCAGCGTCGCGGACAGTAAAAATCAGCCCCAGCATTTT. Protein product: CASVADSKNQPQHF.

This chain connects TRBV23-1 to TRBJ1-5; TRBD1 matches 9 bases. TRBV23-1 is recorded as an ORF, its role being uncertain. This CDR3 is built from 17 residues. V lost 4 bases and J lost 3; bases outside the gene matches: 10. The CDR3 protein is CASSRVRGQGNNQPQHF. CDR3 nucleotides: TGCGCCAGCAGTCGGGTTAGGGGACAGGGAAACAATCAGCCCCAGCATTTT.

The V and J genes are TRBV5-1 and TRBJ2-5; a possible D gene is TRBD1 (5 bases). V was cut by 2 bases and J by 5 bases, with 16 bases left in between. Germline loops: CDR1 SGHRS, CDR2 YFSETQ. The CDR3 sequence is 15 residues long. The CDR3 DNA follows: TGCGCCAGCAGCTTACCAGGGCGAATGAGGGAGACCCAGTACTTC. Its translation is CASSLPGRMRETQYF.

In its sample, this clone was seen once. The chain recombines TRBV7-6 with TRBJ2-1, with 7 bases identical to TRBD1. Looked up from germline, CDR1 is SGHVS and CDR2 is FNYEAQ. CDR3 length equals 15 residues. V lost 3 bases, J lost 5 bases, and 7 bases stayed unmatched. The CDR3 reads CASSFDLGQNNEQFF. Written as DNA, the CDR3 is TGTGCCAGCAGCTTCGACTTGGGACAGAACAATGAGCAGTTCTTC.

This clone was picked up one time. V and J are TRBV9 and TRBJ2-1, with D possibly being TRBD2 (5 bases). The CDR3 covers 14 residues. The germline V and J ends were trimmed by 3 bases and 6 bases, with 13 bases remaining between them. Germline loops: CDR1 SGDLS, CDR2 YYNGEE. CDR3 amino acids: CASSARTLGNEQFF. CDR3 coding DNA: TGTGCCAGCAGCGCCCGGACTTTGGGCAATGAGCAGTTCTTC.

The rearrangement links TRBV10-1 to TRBJ2-7; 10 bases line up with TRBD1. CDR1 and CDR2 (germline): WNHNN, SYGVQD (reference sequence). The CDR3 contains 15 residues. Germline trimming cut 6 bases from V and 3 bases from J; bases unmatched to any gene: 8. CDR3: CASRGAGQGLYEQYF. In nucleotides, the CDR3 is TGCGCCAGCAGAGGAGCGGGACAGGGGCTCTACGAGCAGTACTTC.